Shown below are 32 T cell receptor beta chains from a single sample sequenced in a study of cytomegalovirus exposure and HLA in healthy donors. A multiplex PCR was run with 60 Vbeta primers and 13 Jbeta primers. TCRdb keeps only in-frame clones here, not all; method: immunoSEQ multiplex PCR. In the table there are 200,000 to 250,000 clones, 75% to 90% of which are singletons. The specimen sequenced was PBMCs. These receptors were obtained from a woman in her thirties or forties in good health and CMV-seronegative.

This clone was observed a handful of times. The V call is TRBV12-5, the J call TRBJ1-2; 7 nucleotides match TRBD1. This CDR3 contains 17 residues. V shed 2 bases and J 1 base; nucleotides not matched to a gene: 10. The germline V gene has CDR1 LGHNT and CDR2 FRNRAP. Here the CDR3 DNA reads TGTGCTAGTGGTTTGACTCATCAGGGGGTAGATAACTATGGCTACACCTTC. Protein: CASGLTHQGVDNYGYTF.

Comment on this clone: One end of the junction fails to match germline, which may point to a read error. The CDR3 protein is CASSRVLGLVWDEQFF. The CDR3 DNA is TGTGCCAGCAGTAGGGTTTTGGGACTAGTTTGGGATGAGCAGTTCTTC. The rearrangement uses TRBV19 and TRBJ2-1; TRBD2 agrees at 8 bases. The CDR3 is 16 residues long. CDR1 and CDR2 (germline): LNHDA, SQIVND (reference sequence).

On this clone itself: The junction departs from germline at one end; a sequencing error may be responsible. The chain combines TRBV10-3 with TRBJ2-2; 9 bases align to TRBD2. CDR1 is ENHRY and CDR2 is SYGVKD in the germline V gene. The CDR3 spans 18 residues. The CDR3 nucleotides read TGTGTCATCAGTGAGTCGTGGACCGGGACTAGCTACACCGGGGAGCTGTTTTTT. Its protein is CVISESWTGTSYTGELFF.

This clone appeared a few times. The genes are TRBV5-1 and TRBJ2-7; 9 bases align to TRBD2. This CDR3 contains 14 residues. The V gene's germline CDR1 is SGHRS and CDR2 YFSETQ. With V trimmed by 4 bases and J by 6 bases, 8 bases remained unmatched. CDR3 nucleotide sequence: TGCGCCAGCAGCGGGGGACTAGCCGGCGCCGAGCAGTACTTC. Translating it yields CASSGGLAGAEQYF. Variable domain in full (rest from reference TRBV5-1 and TRBJ2-7): KAGVTQTPRYLIKTRGQQVTLSCSPISGHRSVSWYQQTPGQGLQFLFEYFSETQRNKGNFPGRFSGRQFSNSRSEMNVSTLELGDSALYLCASSGGLAGAEQYFGPGTRLTVT.

The chain uses TRBV6-6 and TRBJ1-1; a weak D match, TRBD1 (6 bases). V shed 6 bases and J shed 11 bases, with 19 bases lying between them. The CDR3 covers 13 residues. Germline V gene sequence: CDR1 MNHNY, CDR2 SVGAGI (reference sequence). The CDR3 region has the DNA TGTGCCAGCAGCCTTCCGACAGGTTGGGGGGCTTTCTTT. Its translation is CASSLPTGWGAFF.

Here the CDR3 DNA reads TGTGCCACCAGCGACATGGGGACAGGGGGACACACCGGGGAGCTGTTTTTT. It translates to CATSDMGTGGHTGELFF. This chain uses TRBV15 with TRBJ2-2; TRBD1 matches 11 bases. The germline gives CDR1 LNHNV, CDR2 YYDKDF (reference sequence). The junction had 8 bases not matched to a gene; V was cut back by 5 bases and J by 3 bases. This CDR3 is built from 17 residues.

The chain couples TRBV7-9 to TRBJ1-2, with 9 bases matching TRBD1. The CDR3 has 15 amino acids. V gave up 4 bases and J gave up 4 bases; unmatched junction bases: 7. The germline gives CDR1 SEHNR, CDR2 FQNEAQ (reference sequence). CDR3 loop: CASSSTGGWSYGYTF. CDR3 bases: TGTGCCAGCAGCTCCACAGGGGGCTGGAGCTATGGCTACACCTTC. Full variable domain (remainder filled in from reference TRBV7-9 and TRBJ1-2): DTGVSQNPRHKITKRGQNVTFRCDPISEHNRLYWYRQTLGQGPEFLTYFQNEAQLEKSRLLSDRFSAERPKGSFSTLEIQRTEQGDSAMYLCASSSTGGWSYGYTFGSGTRLTVV.

The rearrangement uses TRBV5-1 and TRBJ1-5; tentatively, D is TRBD1 (5 bases). V was clipped by 0 bases and J by 6 bases, with 7 bases between them. The CDR3 extends over 13 amino acids. Germline CDR1 and CDR2: SGHRS and YFSETQ. CDR3 in DNA: TGCGCCAGCAGCTTGGGGGGCGGTCAGCCCCAGCATTTT. Amino acid sequence: CASSLGGGQPQHF. Looking up the rest from reference TRBV5-1 and TRBJ1-5 gives the full variable domain: KAGVTQTPRYLIKTRGQQVTLSCSPISGHRSVSWYQQTPGQGLQFLFEYFSETQRNKGNFPGRFSGRQFSNSRSEMNVSTLELGDSALYLCASSLGGGQPQHFGDGTRLSIL.

This clone came up once. The chain employs TRBV29-1 and TRBJ2-7; D gene uncertain. The CDR3 sequence is 13 residues long. V was clipped by 7 bases and J by 2 bases, with 15 bases between them. Germline CDR1 SQVTM, CDR2 ANQGSEA. Written as DNA, the CDR3 is TGCAGCGCGGTGAGCACAGTGACCTACGAGCAGTACTTC. This encodes CSAVSTVTYEQYF.

The V call is TRBV14, the J call TRBJ1-1, with D unclear. Germline assignment: CDR1 SGHDN and CDR2 FVKESK. This CDR3 contains 13 residues. V was trimmed by 0 bases and J by 3 bases, leaving 5 bases between them. The CDR3 DNA reads TGTGCCAGCAGCCAAGATCCCTACACTGAAGCTTTCTTT. Translation: CASSQDPYTEAFF.

The chain uses TRBV27 and TRBJ1-5; D uncertain. The CDR3 extends over 12 amino acids. V gave up 5 bases and J gave up 6 bases, with 8 bases separating them. Germline V gene data show CDR1 as MNHEY and CDR2 as SMNVEV (reference sequence). CDR3 nucleotides: TGTGCCAGCAGTCGGCGGGGTCAGCCCCAGCATTTT. As protein: CASSRRGQPQHF.

This rearrangement joins TRBV18 to TRBJ2-7, with TRBD2 as a possible D gene (5 bases). In germline, CDR1 is KGHSH, CDR2 LQKENI. V was pared by 2 bases and J by 5 bases, with 16 bases between. This CDR3 is built from 15 residues. In DNA form, the CDR3 reads TGTGCCAGCTCACCATCCACGGGGTGGCGGGACGAGCAGTACTTC. This translates into CASSPSTGWRDEQYF.

This clone showed up just a few times. The rearrangement links TRBV28 to TRBJ2-7; D unresolved. The CDR3 loop spans 11 amino acids. Trimming shortened V by 4 bases and J by 3 bases, and 4 bases separated the two germline ends. CDR1 and CDR2 from the germline V gene are MDHEN and SYDVKM. CDR3 bases: TGTGCCAGCAGTTACAACTACGAGCAGTACTTC. Its protein product is CASSYNYEQYF.

The rearrangement uses TRBV6-5 and TRBJ2-1, with D possibly matching TRBD1 (5 bases). Germline assignment: CDR1 MNHEY and CDR2 SVGAGI. CDR3 length: 14 amino acids. V was trimmed by 5 bases and J by 5 bases, leaving 13 bases between them. The CDR3 nucleotides read TGTGCCAGCAGTCGGAGTAGGACAAACAATGAGCAGTTCTTC. This sequence encodes CASSRSRTNNEQFF.

The chain joins TRBV30 to TRBJ2-7; D is unclear. The germline gives CDR1 GTSNPN, CDR2 SVGIG (reference sequence). The CDR3 is 13 residues long. The V end lost 4 bases, the J end lost 1 base, and 11 bases lay between the germline ends. The CDR3 coding sequence is TGTGCCTGGATTTCCCCTGTTTCCTACGAGCAGTACTTC. Translating it yields CAWISPVSYEQYF.

The sample holds a few counts of this clone. This chain uses TRBV30 with TRBJ1-2; D not resolved. Germline-derived CDR1 and CDR2 are GTSNPN and SVGIG (reference sequence). The CDR3 covers 11 residues. Trimming cost V 4 bases and J 4 bases, with 7 bases left between them. Here the CDR3 reads CAWMKSYGYTF. DNA for the CDR3: TGTGCCTGGATGAAGAGCTATGGCTACACCTTC.

The chain employs TRBV2 and TRBJ1-4, with 11 bases that match TRBD1. The ends lost 9 bases at V and 8 bases at J; junction bases unmatched: 5. The CDR3 runs 13 residues. Per germline, CDR1 SNHLY and CDR2 FYNNEI. In nucleotides, the CDR3 is TGTGCCAGGGGGACAGGGGGAAGGGAAAAACTGTTTTTT. It specifies CARGTGGREKLFF.

The chain is built from TRBV5-1 and TRBJ1-4; D might be TRBD1 (6 bases). Germline CDR1 SGHRS, CDR2 YFSETQ. CDR3 length: 15 residues. Trimming removed 4 bases from V and 9 bases from J, with 19 bases in between. For the CDR3, the DNA is TGCGCCAGCAGCAACCCGGGGGGGCAAGGGAAAAAACTGTTTTTT. Translating gives CASSNPGGQGKKLFF.

The chain recombines TRBV18 with TRBJ1-5, with 11 bases lining up with TRBD1. This CDR3 is 15 amino acids long. Germline V gene data show CDR1 as KGHSH and CDR2 as LQKENI. Unmatched junction bases numbered 1, after V lost 0 bases and J lost 6 bases. DNA of the CDR3: TGTGCCAGCTCACCACCGGGACAGGGGGGTCAGCCCCAGCATTTT. It encodes CASSPPGQGGQPQHF.

V is TRBV5-1 and J is TRBJ2-1; perhaps TRBD1 as D (5 bases). Between the trimmed V and J ends, which lost 6 bases and 2 bases, there was a span of 18 bases. The CDR3 contains 16 residues. Germline assignment: CDR1 SGHRS and CDR2 YFSETQ. This CDR3 reads CASKVSLGLAYNEQFF. Here the CDR3 DNA reads TGCGCCAGCAAGGTCTCCTTGGGGCTAGCCTACAATGAGCAGTTCTTC.

The gene calls are TRBV7-9 and TRBJ2-2; the match to TRBD2 covers 8 bases. CDR3 size: 18 residues. The germline gives CDR1 SEHNR, CDR2 FQNEAQ (reference sequence). The V and J ends lost 5 bases and 3 bases, in that order; junction bases with no gene match: 14. The CDR3 nucleotides read TGTGCCAGCAGCGCGGGACTAGAGAGGGGGACTGACACCGGGGAGCTGTTTTTT. It yields the protein CASSAGLERGTDTGELFF.

This chain uses TRBV6-6 with TRBJ2-1; D might be TRBD2 (5 bases). Germline assignment: CDR1 MNHNY and CDR2 SVGAGI (reference sequence). Trimming cost V 6 bases and J 5 bases, with 11 bases left between them. The length of the CDR3 is 13 residues. CDR3 amino acids: CASRPAVNNEQFF. For the CDR3, the DNA is TGTGCCAGCAGGCCAGCGGTCAACAATGAGCAGTTCTTC.

The chain combines TRBV11-2 with TRBJ1-4, with 9 bases identical to TRBD1. The CDR3 has 13 residues. CDR1 is SGHAT and CDR2 is FQNNGV in the germline V gene. J gave up 8 bases and V 6 bases, and 4 bases lay outside the gene matches. CDR3 loop: CASRGQGGEKLFF. CDR3 bases: TGTGCCAGCAGGGGACAGGGAGGAGAAAAACTGTTTTTT.

This clone was detected only a few times. The chain carries TRBV19 and TRBJ2-1, with 8 bases identical to TRBD2. This CDR3 spans 13 amino acids. Germline V gene lookup returns CDR1 LNHDA and CDR2 SQIVND (reference sequence). V lost 4 bases, J lost 5 bases, and 1 base stayed unmatched. The CDR3 DNA reads TGTGCCAGTAGTACCGGGGGGGACAATGAGCAGTTCTTC. Amino acid sequence: CASSTGGDNEQFF.

The J gene is TRBJ1-1, the V gene TRBV19; TRBD1 matches 7 bases. After removal of 10 bases from V and 4 bases from J, the junction contained 9 bases not matched to a gene. The V gene's germline CDR1 is LNHDA and CDR2 SQIVND (reference sequence). This CDR3 has 13 residues. As DNA, the CDR3 is TGTGCCACCGCAATGACAGGGCCCACTGAAGCTTTCTTT. It encodes CATAMTGPTEAFF.

The CDR3 spells CASSLGAGVAYEQYF. The CDR3 DNA reads as TGTGCCAGCAGCTTGGGTGCAGGGGTGGCCTACGAGCAGTACTTC. V is TRBV5-5 and J is TRBJ2-7, with TRBD1 as a possible D gene (6 bases). Germline lookup yields CDR1 SGHKS and CDR2 YYEKEE (reference sequence). This CDR3 has 15 residues. V dropped 0 bases and J dropped 2 bases, with 12 bases sitting between them.

The chain joins TRBV10-3 to TRBJ2-7; 10 bases map to TRBD2. V trimming: 10 bases; J trimming: 3 bases; junction bases outside the gene matches: 12. The CDR3 covers 15 residues. CDR1 is ENHRY and CDR2 is SYGVKD in the germline V gene. Here the CDR3 reads CATARPSSGSYEQYF. CDR3 DNA sequence: TGTGCCACCGCCCGCCCATCTAGCGGGAGCTACGAGCAGTACTTC.

The J gene is TRBJ1-5, the V gene TRBV19; D is unresolved. Trimming took off 3 bases at V and 1 base at J, with 10 bases between the two ends. Germline CDR1 LNHDA, CDR2 SQIVND (reference sequence). The CDR3 sequence is 15 residues long. For the CDR3, the DNA is TGTGCCAGTAGTATGGGTGGAGAGAGCAATCAGCCCCAGCATTTT. Translation: CASSMGGESNQPQHF.

This clone has a handful of counts. The chain couples TRBV2 to TRBJ2-7; 10 nucleotides match TRBD1. Germline V gene data show CDR1 as SNHLY and CDR2 as FYNNEI. The CDR3 spans 15 residues. J was trimmed by 0 bases and V by 6 bases; bases with no gene match: 5. The CDR3, as DNA: TGTGCCAGCAGGACAGGGGGCTTCAGCTCCTACGAGCAGTACTTC. Amino acid sequence: CASRTGGFSSYEQYF.

The chain recombines TRBV21-1 with TRBJ2-7; the D segment call TRBD2 is taken from the table without a DNA check. TRBV21-1 is termed a pseudogene. CDR3 length: 17 residues. This CDR3 is CASRSSGRQNEAYEQYF. The CDR3 DNA reads TGTGCCAGCAGAAGTAGCGGGAGACAAAATGAGGCCTACGAGCAGTACTTC.

The rearrangement links TRBV11-2 to TRBJ2-7, with D perhaps TRBD2 (5 bases). V lost 3 bases and J 1 base, leaving 19 bases between the germline ends. This CDR3 spans 17 amino acids. CDR1 SGHAT and CDR2 FQNNGV come from the germline V gene. The CDR3, as DNA: TGTGCCAGCAGCTTTCAGTATAGCGCCATAGTATCCTACGAGCAGTACTTC. It specifies CASSFQYSAIVSYEQYF. The full variable domain, its missing parts supplied by reference TRBV11-2 and TRBJ2-7, is EAGVAQSPRYKIIEKRQSVAFWCNPISGHATLYWYQQILGQGPKLLIQFQNNGVVDDSQLPKDRFSAERLKGVDSTLKIQPAKLEDSAVYLCASSFQYSAIVSYEQYFGPGTRLTVT.

This clone was seen just once. J is TRBJ2-3 and V is TRBV29-1; D is perhaps TRBD1 (6 bases). Deletions cut 3 bases from V and 2 bases from J, with 15 bases between. The CDR3 is 15 amino acids. In germline, CDR1 is SQVTM, CDR2 ANQGSEA. CDR3 sequence (DNA): TGCAGCGTTGAGCCGCAGGGACAATTCACAGATACGCAGTATTTT. As protein: CSVEPQGQFTDTQYF.